The next 23 T cell receptor beta chains were all read from a single sample in a study of cytomegalovirus exposure and HLA in healthy donors. PCR used 60 Vbeta primers and 13 Jbeta primers. Sequenced by immunoSEQ multiplex PCR; TCRdb stores in-frame clones only, minus some. The data contain around 110,000 clones, around 76% of them seen just once; the ten biggest clones take up under 8%. The sample taken for sequencing was PBMCs. These receptors came from a woman aged 50 to 65 in good health and CMV-seropositive.

This clone was detected only a few times. The chain employs TRBV5-4 and TRBJ2-7; 9 bases are a match to TRBD1. CDR1 and CDR2 from the germline V gene are SGHNT and YYREEE (reference sequence). This CDR3 comprises 15 residues. V lost 5 bases, J lost 3 bases, and 9 bases stayed unmatched. CDR3 amino acids: CASRPDRGTGYEQYF. In DNA, the CDR3 is TGTGCCAGCAGACCTGACAGGGGGACAGGCTACGAGCAGTACTTC.

This chain uses TRBV18 with TRBJ2-7; TRBD2 is a possible D gene (7 bases). The CDR3 has 16 residues. Looked up from germline, CDR1 is KGHSH and CDR2 is LQKENI. The germline V and J ends were trimmed by 2 bases and 1 base, with 15 bases remaining between them. As DNA, the CDR3 is TGTGCCAGCTCACCATTGGGCGGGGGCCGGTCCTACGAGCAGTACTTC. This encodes CASSPLGGGRSYEQYF.

The rearrangement joins TRBV7-9 to TRBJ1-3; 8 nucleotides match TRBD1. Germline V gene lookup returns CDR1 SEHNR and CDR2 FQNEAQ (reference sequence). This CDR3 has 17 amino acids. Trimming cost V 4 bases and J 2 bases; bases outside gene matches: 10. CDR3 in amino acids: CASSSGSAQGAGNTIYF. In nucleotides, the CDR3 is TGTGCCAGCAGCTCGGGGTCGGCACAGGGGGCTGGAAACACCATATATTTT.

This rearrangement joins TRBV27 to TRBJ2-3, with 13 bases matching TRBD2. The germline CDR1 and CDR2 sequences are MNHEY and SMNVEV (reference sequence). J lost 3 bases, V lost 4 bases, and 4 bases had no gene match. This CDR3 has 16 residues. CDR3 in DNA: TGTGCCAGCAGTTCCGGGACTAGCGGGGTAACAGATACGCAGTATTTT. It specifies CASSSGTSGVTDTQYF.

The chain joins TRBV28 to TRBJ1-2; TRBD1 is a possible D gene (5 bases). Germline CDR1 MDHEN, CDR2 SYDVKM. The germline V and J ends were trimmed by 9 bases and 4 bases, with 12 bases remaining between them. The CDR3 has 12 amino acids. This CDR3 is CASQQVPYGYTF. CDR3 nucleotides: TGTGCCAGTCAACAGGTGCCCTATGGCTACACCTTC.

This clone was seen only a few times. The V call is TRBV19, the J call TRBJ2-7; 9 nucleotides match TRBD1. This CDR3 is built from 17 residues. The V gene's germline CDR1 is LNHDA and CDR2 SQIVND (reference sequence). Losses at the gene ends were 5 bases for V and 1 base for J; bases not matched to a gene: 12. This chain's CDR3 is CASSPPGQGTGSYEQYF. CDR3 in DNA: TGTGCCAGTAGTCCGCCAGGACAGGGGACCGGGTCCTACGAGCAGTACTTC.

The DNA for the CDR3 is TGTGCCAGTTCTCTAACCGGGACTTCAAATTCACCCCTCCACTTT. It is translated as CASSLTGTSNSPLHF. V gene TRBV6-4 combines with J gene TRBJ1-6; maybe TRBD1 (5 bases). Germline CDR1 is MRHNA and CDR2 is SNTAGT. The length of the CDR3 is 15 residues. The V and J ends lost 9 bases and 7 bases respectively, with 19 bases between them.

The gene calls are TRBV28 and TRBJ1-1; D remains unclear. The germline V and J ends were trimmed by 8 bases and 1 base, with 14 bases remaining between them. This CDR3 is built from 14 residues. Germline loops: CDR1 MDHEN, CDR2 SYDVKM. The CDR3 spells CASPPDRGNTEAFF. DNA for the CDR3: TGTGCCAGCCCCCCGGATCGGGGGAACACTGAAGCTTTCTTT.

The table lists this clone with a few counts. This rearrangement joins TRBV4-1 to TRBJ2-4, with TRBD2 matching over 14 bases. The V segment lost 4 bases and the J segment 0 bases; nucleotides outside the gene matches: 5. The CDR3 length is 18 residues. Germline V CDR1 and CDR2: MGHRA, YSYEKL. Here the CDR3 reads CASSPGLAGGRAKNIQYF. The CDR3 bases are TGCGCCAGCAGCCCCGGACTAGCGGGGGGACGAGCCAAAAACATTCAGTACTTC.

V and J are TRBV7-9 and TRBJ2-7; 7 bases agree with TRBD2. Unmatched junction bases numbered 7, after V lost 4 bases and J lost 4 bases. This CDR3 has 14 residues. Germline CDR1 reads SEHNR; CDR2 reads FQNEAQ (reference sequence). In DNA form, the CDR3 reads TGTGCCAGCAGCTCCCCCCGCGGGGGTTACGAGCAGTACTTC. Encoded protein: CASSSPRGGYEQYF.

This clone turned up a few times. The rearrangement uses TRBV28 and TRBJ2-5; 12 nucleotides agree with TRBD2. The CDR3 sequence is 16 residues long. V gave up 5 bases and J gave up 1 base; unmatched junction bases: 5. Germline V gene data show CDR1 as MDHEN and CDR2 as SYDVKM. This CDR3 is CASSRGLAGLQETQYF. The CDR3 nucleotides read TGTGCCAGCAGTAGAGGACTAGCGGGGCTCCAAGAGACCCAGTACTTC.

This clone was seen a few times. The chain has TRBV14 and TRBJ2-2; D gene ambiguous. The CDR3 covers 13 residues. The germline CDR1 and CDR2 sequences are SGHDN and FVKESK. Trimming cost V 6 bases and J 1 base, with 6 bases left between them. CDR3 coding DNA: TGTGCCAGCAGTGAGCTGAACACCGGGGAGCTGTTTTTT. As protein: CASSELNTGELFF.

The gene calls are TRBV19 and TRBJ1-1, with TRBD1 matching over 7 bases. This CDR3 contains 14 residues. CDR1 LNHDA and CDR2 SQIVND come from the germline V gene (reference sequence). Trimming took 7 bases from V and 4 from J; bases not matched to a gene: 9. CDR3 residues: CASIRDRAGTEAFF. The CDR3 nucleotides read TGTGCCAGTATTAGAGACAGGGCCGGCACTGAAGCTTTCTTT.

The chain couples TRBV19 to TRBJ1-5, with D perhaps matching TRBD1 (6 bases). V was cut by 7 bases and J by 3 bases, with 10 bases left in between. This CDR3 contains 13 residues. The germline V gene encodes CDR1 LNHDA and CDR2 SQIVND (reference sequence). The chain's CDR3 is CASKRGFNQPQHF. As DNA, the CDR3 is TGTGCCAGTAAGAGGGGGTTCAATCAGCCCCAGCATTTT.

Only one count was recorded for this clone. This chain joins TRBV11-1 and TRBJ2-7, with TRBD1 identical over 9 bases. V gave up 4 bases and J gave up 3 bases; unmatched junction bases: 7. Germline assignment: CDR1 SGHAT and CDR2 FQDESV (reference sequence). CDR3 length: 15 residues. CDR3 DNA: TGTGCCAGCAGCTATGACAGGGGGAGGATCTACGAGCAGTACTTC. Protein: CASSYDRGRIYEQYF.

The chain has TRBV5-5 and TRBJ2-1, with 9 bases aligning to TRBD2. Germline lookup yields CDR1 SGHKS and CDR2 YYEKEE (reference sequence). The CDR3 runs to 19 residues. V was pared by 3 bases and J by 8 bases, with 21 bases of the junction left unmatched. The CDR3 sequence is CASSSGPSGESWVMHEQFF. The CDR3 region has the DNA TGTGCCAGCAGCTCTGGACCTAGCGGGGAATCGTGGGTGATGCATGAGCAGTTCTTC.

The rearrangement links TRBV25-1 to TRBJ2-2, with D perhaps TRBD1 (6 bases). The germline V gene encodes CDR1 MGHDK and CDR2 SYGVNS. This CDR3 has 15 residues. With 4 bases removed from V and 3 bases from J, the gap between germline ends came to 12 bases. The CDR3 spells CASSAEQGHTGELFF. CDR3 bases: TGTGCCAGCAGTGCGGAGCAGGGGCACACCGGGGAGCTGTTTTTT.

This rearrangement joins TRBV7-2 to TRBJ1-6; weak D call: TRBD1 (5 bases). The CDR3 covers 15 residues. V gave up 3 bases and J gave up 4 bases, with 10 bases separating them. Germline CDR1 is SGHTA and CDR2 is FQGNSA. This chain's CDR3 is CASSLGGAYNSPLHF. The CDR3 nucleotides are TGTGCCAGCAGCTTGGGGGGAGCTTATAATTCACCCCTCCACTTT.

The chain links TRBV7-2 to TRBJ1-2; D is undetermined. Germline lookup yields CDR1 SGHTA and CDR2 FQGNSA. This CDR3 region has 14 residues. Trimming pared 5 bases from V and 2 bases from J, leaving 12 bases between. Written as DNA, the CDR3 is TGTGCCAGCAGCCCTAGCTCGGCCAACTATGGCTACACCTTC. Its protein product is CASSPSSANYGYTF.

This clone was seen a few times. The chain is built from TRBV4-1 and TRBJ1-5, with 10 bases fitting TRBD1. Germline V gene sequence: CDR1 MGHRA, CDR2 YSYEKL. CDR3 length equals 18 residues. Trimming at V came to 2 bases and at J to 0 bases, leaving 7 bases not matched to a gene. CDR3 loop: CASSQSGTGAYSNQPQHF. In nucleotides, the CDR3 is TGCGCCAGCAGCCAAAGTGGGACAGGGGCCTATAGCAATCAGCCCCAGCATTTT.

The rearrangement links TRBV27 to TRBJ2-1; the match to TRBD1 covers 8 bases. J gave up 9 bases and V 3 bases, and 10 bases lay outside the gene matches. The CDR3 extends over 15 amino acids. The germline V gene has CDR1 MNHEY and CDR2 SMNVEV (reference sequence). CDR3 bases: TGTGCCAGCAGTTTTCCCAGGCAGGGGGCCATTGAGCAGTTCTTC. Translated, it gives CASSFPRQGAIEQFF.

This chain uses TRBV10-3 with TRBJ1-1, with 8 bases matching TRBD1. Germline-derived CDR1 and CDR2 are ENHRY and SYGVKD. The V and J ends lost 6 bases and 2 bases, in that order; junction bases with no gene match: 5. The CDR3 contains 14 residues. The CDR3 DNA sequence: TGTGCCATCAGCCTGACAGGGGTAAACACTGAAGCTTTCTTT. Protein product: CAISLTGVNTEAFF.

This rearrangement joins TRBV20-1 to TRBJ1-1; D is undetermined. The CDR3 runs 11 residues. Per the germline V gene, CDR1 is DFQATT and CDR2 is SNEGSKA (reference sequence). Between the trimmed V and J ends, which lost 3 bases and 4 bases, there was a span of 6 bases. The CDR3, as DNA: TGCAGTGCTAGTATAGTCACTGAAGCTTTCTTT. Translating gives CSASIVTEAFF.